This T cell receptor (beta chain) was documented in a study of blood T cell repertoires in COVID-19. Profiled with immunoSEQ multiplex PCR; TCRdb holds only in-frame clones, not every one. The sample records around 98,000 clones, roughly 80% being singletons. CDR3 length: 16 residues. V lost 0 bases, J lost 4 bases, and 13 bases lay in between. Germline V gene data show CDR1 as LNHNV and CDR2 as YYDKDF (reference sequence). V and J are TRBV15 and TRBJ1-3, with TRBD1 as a possible D gene (6 bases). The sequence derives from an older woman with acute or convalescent COVID-19. The sequenced material came from peripheral blood. Here the CDR3 DNA reads TGTGCCACCAGCAGAGATGATCCAGGGGTCGGAAACACCATATATTTT. This codes for CATSRDDPGVGNTIYF.